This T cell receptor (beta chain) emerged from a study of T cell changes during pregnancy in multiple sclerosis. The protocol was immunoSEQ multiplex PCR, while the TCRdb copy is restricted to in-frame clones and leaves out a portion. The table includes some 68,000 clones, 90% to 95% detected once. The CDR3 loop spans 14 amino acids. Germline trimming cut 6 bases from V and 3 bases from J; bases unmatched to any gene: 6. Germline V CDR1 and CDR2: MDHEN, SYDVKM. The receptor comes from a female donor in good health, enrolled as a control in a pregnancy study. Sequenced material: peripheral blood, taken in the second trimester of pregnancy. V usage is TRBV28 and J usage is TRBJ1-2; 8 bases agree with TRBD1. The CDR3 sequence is CASSRRQGYYGYTF. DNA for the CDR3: TGTGCCAGCAGCCGTAGACAGGGGTACTATGGCTACACCTTC.